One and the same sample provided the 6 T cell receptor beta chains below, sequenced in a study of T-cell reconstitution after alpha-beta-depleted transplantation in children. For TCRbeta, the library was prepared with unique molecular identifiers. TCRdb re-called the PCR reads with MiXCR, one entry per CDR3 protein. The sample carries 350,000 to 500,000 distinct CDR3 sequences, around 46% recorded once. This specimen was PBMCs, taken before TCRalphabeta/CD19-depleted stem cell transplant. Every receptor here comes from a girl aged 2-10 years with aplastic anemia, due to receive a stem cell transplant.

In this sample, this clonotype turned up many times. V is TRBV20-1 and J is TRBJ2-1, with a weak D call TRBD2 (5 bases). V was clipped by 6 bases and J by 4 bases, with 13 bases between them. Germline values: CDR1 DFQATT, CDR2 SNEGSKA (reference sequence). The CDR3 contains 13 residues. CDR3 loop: CSAASGIYNEQFF. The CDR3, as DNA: TGCAGTGCGGCAAGCGGTATTTACAATGAGCAGTTCTTC.

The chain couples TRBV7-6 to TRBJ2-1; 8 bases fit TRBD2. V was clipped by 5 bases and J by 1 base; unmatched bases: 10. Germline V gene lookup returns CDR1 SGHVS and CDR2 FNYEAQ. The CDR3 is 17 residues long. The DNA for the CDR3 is TGTGCCAGCAGCGACATCCAGGGACTAGGGTCCTACAATGAGCAGTTCTTC. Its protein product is CASSDIQGLGSYNEQFF.

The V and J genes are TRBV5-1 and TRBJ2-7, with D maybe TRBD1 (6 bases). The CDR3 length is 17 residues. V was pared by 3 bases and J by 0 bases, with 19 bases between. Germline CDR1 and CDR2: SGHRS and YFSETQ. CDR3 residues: CASSSTRGPPYSYEQYF. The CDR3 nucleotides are TGCGCCAGCAGCTCAACCAGGGGACCCCCGTACTCCTACGAGCAGTACTTC.

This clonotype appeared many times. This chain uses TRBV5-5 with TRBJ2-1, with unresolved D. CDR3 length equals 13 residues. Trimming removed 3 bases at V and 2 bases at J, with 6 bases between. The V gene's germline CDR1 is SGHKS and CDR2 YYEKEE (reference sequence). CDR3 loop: CASSSIPYNEQFF. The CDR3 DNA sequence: TGTGCCAGCAGCTCCATCCCCTACAATGAGCAGTTCTTC.

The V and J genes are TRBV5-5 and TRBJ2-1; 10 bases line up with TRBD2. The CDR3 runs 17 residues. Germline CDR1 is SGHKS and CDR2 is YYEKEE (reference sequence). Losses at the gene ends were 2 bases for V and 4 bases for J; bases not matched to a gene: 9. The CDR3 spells CASSFEHGTSVYNEQFF. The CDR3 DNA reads TGTGCCAGCAGCTTCGAGCACGGGACTAGCGTTTACAATGAGCAGTTCTTC.

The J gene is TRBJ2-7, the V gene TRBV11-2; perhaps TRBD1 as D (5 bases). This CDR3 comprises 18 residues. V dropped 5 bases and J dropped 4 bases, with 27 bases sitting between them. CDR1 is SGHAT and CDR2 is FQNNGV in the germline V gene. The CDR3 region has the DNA TGTGCCAGCAGCCGAGATGTGTGGGGCTTCTCCTCCCTTTACGAGCAGTACTTC. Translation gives CASSRDVWGFSSLYEQYF.